This T cell receptor beta chain derives from a study of T cell changes during pregnancy in multiple sclerosis. Trimming shortened V by 6 bases and J by 4 bases, and 14 bases separated the two germline ends. The CDR3 runs to 13 residues. Germline V gives CDR1 SQVTM, CDR2 ANQGSEA. Only in-frame clones appear in the TCRdb table, and some are missing; sequencing was by immunoSEQ multiplex PCR. Here the sample spans about 22,000 clones, 80% to 95% being singletons. The source of this sequence is a female donor with multiple sclerosis, enrolled in a pregnancy study. The chain uses TRBV29-1 and TRBJ2-3; a possible D gene is TRBD1 (6 bases). Sample: CD8+ T cells from peripheral blood mononuclear cells, taken in the third trimester of pregnancy. This CDR3 reads CSVAGVVADTQYF. The CDR3 bases are TGCAGCGTCGCAGGGGTCGTGGCAGATACGCAGTATTTT.